Given below is one T cell receptor beta chain in context. The V end was cut by 5 bases, the J end by 5 bases, with 15 bases between. The CDR3 length is 14 residues. Germline-derived CDR1 and CDR2 are MNHEY and SVGAGI. The data derive from a study of blood T cell repertoires in COVID-19. As for the study in general: Acute and convalescent COVID-19 samples came from the United States, Italy and Spain.

Followed over time, Seattle patients had been enrolled while infection was active. In the source study's methods: Amplification from reference gene primers served as the basis for estimated nucleated cell counts. TCRdb keeps only in-frame clones here, not all; method: immunoSEQ multiplex PCR. From that table come the V and J calls and clone size; the DNA was used to work out D and trimming. Found here are around 260,000 clones, more than 85% of them singletons; the top ten hold approximately 2.6%. This TCR derives from a person in their late teens or twenties with COVID-19, enrolled during active disease. The chain links TRBV6-5 to TRBJ2-5, with D possibly TRBD1 on 5 matching bases. Sequenced: peripheral blood. CDR3 sequence: CASSPRESRETQYF. The CDR3 coding sequence is TGTGCCAGCAGTCCCAGGGAATCTCGGGAGACCCAGTACTTC.